Given below is one T cell receptor (beta chain) in context. No antigen is known for it. Positively selected for CCR7, the CD45RO-negative cells used as naive CD8 cells excluded terminally differentiated effector memory CD45RA+ cells. This sample was taken from a study of shared clonotypes between healthy human individuals. Libraries were prepared by immunoSEQ multiplex PCR; TCRdb keeps only in-frame clonotypes and omits some of them. Here the sample spans about 820,000 clones, almost 95% being singletons. General study findings and limits: Estimated richness was generally greater in naive than memory subsets. Shared clonotypes: 4.5% to 6% naive CD4, 3.5% to 4% naive CD8, about 2.5% memory CD4, approximately 0.37% memory CD8.

The CDR3 spans 13 residues. The V end lost 2 bases, the J end lost 6 bases, and 9 bases lay between the germline ends. Germline-derived CDR1 and CDR2 are MNHEY and SMNVEV (reference sequence). The sequencing input was naive CD8+ T cells sorted from blood. This chain links TRBV27 with TRBJ2-3; D ambiguous. This clonotype was obtained from a man aged 25-45 years in good health. CDR3 sequence reads: CASSLDLGDTQYF. In DNA, the CDR3 is TGTGCCAGCAGTTTAGACCTGGGCGATACGCAGTATTTT.